The clone carrying this T cell receptor (beta chain) was observed a few times. This entry is derived from a study of regulatory T cells in long-lasting Graves disease. This CDR3 is 14 amino acids long. The germline CDR1 and CDR2 sequences are LNHDA and SQIVND (reference sequence). Trimming shortened V by 5 bases and J by 3 bases, and 14 bases separated the two germline ends. HTBI primers from iRepertoire and Arm-PCR of CDR3 regions yielded the TCR beta libraries. TCRdb analysed the multiplex PCR reads with MiXCR anew, one entry per CDR3 protein. Of about 220,000 distinct CDR3 sequences listed, 18% are singletons. Described time point: newly diagnosed GD, antithyroid drugs for less than 3 months. Construction of the TCR library relied on RNA isolated from PBMCs.

Sequencing was performed on peripheral blood mononuclear cells (PBMCs), taken at new diagnosis, from a patient treated with antithyroid drugs. The chain carries TRBV19 and TRBJ2-7; tentative D call: TRBD1 (6 bases). This receptor was identified in a female donor with Graves disease. The CDR3 DNA follows: TGTGCCAGTAGTCCCGGACAGAGGAACTACGAGCAGTACTTC. Translating gives CASSPGQRNYEQYF.